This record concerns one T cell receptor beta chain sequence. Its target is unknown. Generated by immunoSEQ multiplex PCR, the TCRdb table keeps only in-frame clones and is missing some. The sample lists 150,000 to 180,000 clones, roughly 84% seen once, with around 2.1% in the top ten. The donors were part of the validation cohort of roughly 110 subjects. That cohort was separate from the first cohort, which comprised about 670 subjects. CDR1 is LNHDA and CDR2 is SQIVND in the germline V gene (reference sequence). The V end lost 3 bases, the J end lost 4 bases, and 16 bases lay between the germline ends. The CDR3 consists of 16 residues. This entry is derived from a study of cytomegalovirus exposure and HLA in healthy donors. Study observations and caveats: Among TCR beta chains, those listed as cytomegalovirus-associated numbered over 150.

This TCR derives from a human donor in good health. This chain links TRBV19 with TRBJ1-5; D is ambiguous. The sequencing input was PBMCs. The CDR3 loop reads CASSIASSTGNQPQHF. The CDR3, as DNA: TGTGCCAGTAGTATCGCCTCTTCAACGGGGAATCAGCCCCAGCATTTT.